This T cell receptor beta chain stems from a study of Graves' ophthalmopathy and Graves' hyperthyroidism. Ten or more counts support this clonotype. TCR beta CDR3 regions were amplified from RNA transcripts. Investigators did first-round RT-PCR with HTBI primers, then second-round multiplex PCR. In TCRdb, the multiplex PCR reads were re-called with MiXCR into one record per CDR3 protein. The table includes 400,000 to 500,000 distinct CDR3 sequences, under 25% detected once. Physicians reached a diagnosis by relying on clinical symptoms, serum thyroxine, TRAb, thyroid ultrasound and orbital computed tomography. This TCR came from a woman aged 18-29 years with stable Graves' hyperthyroidism. The sample consisted of peripheral blood.

The CDR3 DNA follows: TGTGCCAGCAGCCAAAAGGGGATTGTCCTCGAGCAGTACTTC. Translating gives CASSQKGIVLEQYF. The chain uses TRBV3-1 and TRBJ2-7, with D possibly TRBD1 on 5 matching bases. Trimming shortened V by 2 bases and J by 6 bases, and 14 bases separated the two germline ends. Looked up from germline, CDR1 is LGHDT and CDR2 is YNNKEL (reference sequence). The CDR3 is 14 amino acids.